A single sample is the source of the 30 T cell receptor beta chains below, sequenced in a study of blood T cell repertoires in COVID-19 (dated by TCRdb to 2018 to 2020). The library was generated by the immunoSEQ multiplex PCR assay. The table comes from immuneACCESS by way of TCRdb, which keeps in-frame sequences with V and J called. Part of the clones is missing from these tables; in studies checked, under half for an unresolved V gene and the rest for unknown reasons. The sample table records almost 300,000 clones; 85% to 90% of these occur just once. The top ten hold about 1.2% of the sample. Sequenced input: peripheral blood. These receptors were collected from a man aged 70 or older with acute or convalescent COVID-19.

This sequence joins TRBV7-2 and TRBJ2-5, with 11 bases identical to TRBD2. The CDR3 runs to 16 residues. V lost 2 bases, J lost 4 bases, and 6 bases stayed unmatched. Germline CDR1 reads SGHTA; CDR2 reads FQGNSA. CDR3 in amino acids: CASSLSRLAGGETQYF. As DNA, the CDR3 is TGTGCCAGCAGCTTATCTCGCCTAGCGGGGGGAGAGACCCAGTACTTC.

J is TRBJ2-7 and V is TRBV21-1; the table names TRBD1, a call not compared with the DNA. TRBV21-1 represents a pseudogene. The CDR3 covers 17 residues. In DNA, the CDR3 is TGTGCCAGCAGCAAAGAAATCGAGGGGGCCGAAACCTACGAGCAGTACTTC. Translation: CASSKEIEGAETYEQYF.

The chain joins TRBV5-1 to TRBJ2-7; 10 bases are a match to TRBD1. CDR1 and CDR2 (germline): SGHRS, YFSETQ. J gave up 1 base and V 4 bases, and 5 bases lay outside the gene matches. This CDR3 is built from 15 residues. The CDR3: CASSARQGASYEQYF. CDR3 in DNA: TGCGCCAGCAGCGCAAGACAGGGGGCATCCTACGAGCAGTACTTC.

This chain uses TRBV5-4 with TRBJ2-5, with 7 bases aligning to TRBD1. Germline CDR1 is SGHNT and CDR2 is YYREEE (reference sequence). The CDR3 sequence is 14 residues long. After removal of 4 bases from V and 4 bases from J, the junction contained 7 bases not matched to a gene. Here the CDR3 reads CASSLDTGAETQYF. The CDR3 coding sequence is TGTGCCAGCAGCCTTGATACAGGGGCAGAGACCCAGTACTTC.

This chain's CDR3 is CASSSRSPGSNTEAFF. CDR3 nucleotides: TGTGCCAGCAGCTCCAGAAGCCCGGGGTCGAACACTGAAGCTTTCTTT. The chain employs TRBV5-4 and TRBJ1-1; D is undetermined. This CDR3 is 16 amino acids long. V dropped 3 bases and J dropped 1 base, with 16 bases sitting between them. Germline V CDR1 and CDR2: SGHNT, YYREEE (reference sequence).

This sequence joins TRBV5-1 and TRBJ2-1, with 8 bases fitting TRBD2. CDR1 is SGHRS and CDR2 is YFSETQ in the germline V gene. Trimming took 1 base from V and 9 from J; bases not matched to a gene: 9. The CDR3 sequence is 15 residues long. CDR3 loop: CASSLRSGSSVEQFF. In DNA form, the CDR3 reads TGCGCCAGCAGCTTGAGGAGCGGGAGTAGCGTTGAGCAGTTCTTC.

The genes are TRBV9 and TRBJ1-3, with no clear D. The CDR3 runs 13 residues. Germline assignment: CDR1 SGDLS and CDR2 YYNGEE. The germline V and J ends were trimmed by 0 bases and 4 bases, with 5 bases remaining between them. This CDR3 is CASSVAGGNTIYF. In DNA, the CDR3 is TGTGCCAGCAGCGTAGCTGGCGGAAACACCATATATTTT.

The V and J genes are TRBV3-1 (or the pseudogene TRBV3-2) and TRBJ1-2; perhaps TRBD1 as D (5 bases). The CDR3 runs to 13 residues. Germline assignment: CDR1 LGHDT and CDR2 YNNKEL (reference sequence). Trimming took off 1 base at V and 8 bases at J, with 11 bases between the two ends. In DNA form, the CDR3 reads TGTGCCAGCAGCCAAGGCGTCGGGGGGGGCTACACCTTC. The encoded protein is CASSQGVGGGYTF.

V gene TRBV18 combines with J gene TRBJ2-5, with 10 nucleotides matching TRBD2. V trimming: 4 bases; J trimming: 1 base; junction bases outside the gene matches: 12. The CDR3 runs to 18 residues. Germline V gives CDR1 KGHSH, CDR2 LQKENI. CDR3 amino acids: CASSQTLLAGGPQETQYF. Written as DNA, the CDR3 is TGTGCCAGCTCACAAACCTTGTTAGCGGGAGGACCCCAAGAGACCCAGTACTTC.

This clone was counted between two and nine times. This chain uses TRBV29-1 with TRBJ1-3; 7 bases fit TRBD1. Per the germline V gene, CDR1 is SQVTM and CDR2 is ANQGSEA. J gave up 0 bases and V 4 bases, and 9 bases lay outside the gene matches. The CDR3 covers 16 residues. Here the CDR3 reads CSVVGGGSSSGNTIYF. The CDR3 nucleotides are TGCAGCGTTGTAGGGGGCGGCAGTTCCTCTGGAAACACCATATATTTT.

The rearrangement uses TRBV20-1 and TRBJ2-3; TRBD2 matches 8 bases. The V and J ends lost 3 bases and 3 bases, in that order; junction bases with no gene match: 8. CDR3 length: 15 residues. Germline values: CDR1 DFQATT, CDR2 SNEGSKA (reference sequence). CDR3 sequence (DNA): TGCAGTGCTAGTGGACTAGCATGGGAGACAGATACGCAGTATTTT. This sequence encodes CSASGLAWETDTQYF.

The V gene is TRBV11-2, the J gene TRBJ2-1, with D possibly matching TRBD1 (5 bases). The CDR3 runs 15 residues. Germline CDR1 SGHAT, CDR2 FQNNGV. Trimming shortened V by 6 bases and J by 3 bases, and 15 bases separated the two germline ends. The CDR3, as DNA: TGTGCCAGCAGGTTGTCGTGGGGCCGCTACAATGAGCAGTTCTTC. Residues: CASRLSWGRYNEQFF. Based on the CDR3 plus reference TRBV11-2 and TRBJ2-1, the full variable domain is EAGVAQSPRYKIIEKRQSVAFWCNPISGHATLYWYQQILGQGPKLLIQFQNNGVVDDSQLPKDRFSAERLKGVDSTLKIQPAKLEDSAVYLCASRLSWGRYNEQFFGPGTRLTVL.

The CDR3 loop reads CASSGQGHIYNSPLHF. DNA of the CDR3: TGTGCCAGCAGCGGACAGGGGCACATTTATAATTCACCCCTCCACTTT. The rearrangement links TRBV4-2 to TRBJ1-6, with 9 bases fitting TRBD1. Losses at the gene ends were 5 bases for V and 4 bases for J; bases not matched to a gene: 6. Germline V lookup: CDR1 LGHNA, CDR2 YNFKEQ. The CDR3 sequence is 16 residues long.

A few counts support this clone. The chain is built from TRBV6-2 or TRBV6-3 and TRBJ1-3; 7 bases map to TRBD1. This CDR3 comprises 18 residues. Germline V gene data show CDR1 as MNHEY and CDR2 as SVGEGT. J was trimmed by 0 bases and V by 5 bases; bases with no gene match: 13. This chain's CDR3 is CASSGDRAVKGSGNTIYF. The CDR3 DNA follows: TGTGCCAGCAGTGGAGACAGGGCGGTGAAAGGCTCTGGAAACACCATATATTTT.

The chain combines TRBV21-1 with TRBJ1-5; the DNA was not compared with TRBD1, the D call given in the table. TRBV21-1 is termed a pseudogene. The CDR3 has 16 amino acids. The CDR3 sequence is CASSALGQGGNQPQHF. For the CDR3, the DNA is TGTGCCAGCAGCGCCCTGGGACAGGGCGGCAATCAGCCCCAGCATTTT.

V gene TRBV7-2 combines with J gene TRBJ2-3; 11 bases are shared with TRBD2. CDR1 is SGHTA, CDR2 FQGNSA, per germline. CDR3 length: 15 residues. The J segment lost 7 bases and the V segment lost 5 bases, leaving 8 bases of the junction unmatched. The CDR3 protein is CASSPAGTSGHTQYF. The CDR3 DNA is TGTGCCAGCAGCCCTGCCGGGACTAGCGGCCATACGCAGTATTTT.

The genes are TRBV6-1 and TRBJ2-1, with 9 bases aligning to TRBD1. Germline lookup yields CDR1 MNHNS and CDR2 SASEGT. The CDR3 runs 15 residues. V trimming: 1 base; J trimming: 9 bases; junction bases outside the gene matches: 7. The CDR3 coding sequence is TGTGCCAGCAGTGAAGTCGGACAGGGGTATACTGAGCAGTTCTTC. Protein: CASSEVGQGYTEQFF.

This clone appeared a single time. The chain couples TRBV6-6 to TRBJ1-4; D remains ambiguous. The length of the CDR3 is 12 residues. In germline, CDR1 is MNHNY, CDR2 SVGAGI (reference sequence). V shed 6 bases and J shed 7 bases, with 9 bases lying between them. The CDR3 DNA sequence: TGTGCCAGCAGCCCGCCCGGTGAAAAACTGTTTTTT. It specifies CASSPPGEKLFF.

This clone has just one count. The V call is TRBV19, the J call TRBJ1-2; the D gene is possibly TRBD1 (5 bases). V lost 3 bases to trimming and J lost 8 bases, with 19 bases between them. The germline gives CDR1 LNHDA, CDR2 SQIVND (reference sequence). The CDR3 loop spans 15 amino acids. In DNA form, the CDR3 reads TGTGCCAGTAGTATCGGTTACGGCAGGGTTAAGGGCTACACCTTC. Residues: CASSIGYGRVKGYTF.

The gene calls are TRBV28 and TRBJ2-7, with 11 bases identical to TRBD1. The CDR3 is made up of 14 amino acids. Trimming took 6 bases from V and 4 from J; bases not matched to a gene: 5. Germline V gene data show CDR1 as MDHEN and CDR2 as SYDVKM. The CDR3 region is CASRQDRGRYEQYF. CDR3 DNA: TGTGCCAGCAGACAGGACAGGGGGCGTTACGAGCAGTACTTC.

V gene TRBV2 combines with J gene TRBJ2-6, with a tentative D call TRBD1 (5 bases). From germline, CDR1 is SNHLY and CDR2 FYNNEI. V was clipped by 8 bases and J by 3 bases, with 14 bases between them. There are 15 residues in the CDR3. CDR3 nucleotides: TGTGCCAGCGGGGCCAGTGATGGTGGGGCCAACGTCCTGACTTTC. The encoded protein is CASGASDGGANVLTF.

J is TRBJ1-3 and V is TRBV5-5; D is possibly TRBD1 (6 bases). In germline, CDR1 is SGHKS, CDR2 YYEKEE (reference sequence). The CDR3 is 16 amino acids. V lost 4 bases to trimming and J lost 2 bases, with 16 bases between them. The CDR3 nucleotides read TGTGCCAGCAGCCCTCAGGGGCCCGGGACTGGAAACACCATATATTTT. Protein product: CASSPQGPGTGNTIYF.

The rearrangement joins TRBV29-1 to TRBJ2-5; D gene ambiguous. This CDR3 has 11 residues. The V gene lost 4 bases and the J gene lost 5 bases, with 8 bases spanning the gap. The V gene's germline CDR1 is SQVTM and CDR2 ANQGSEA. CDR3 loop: CSVAGEETQYF. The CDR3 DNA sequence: TGCAGCGTTGCTGGTGAGGAGACCCAGTACTTC. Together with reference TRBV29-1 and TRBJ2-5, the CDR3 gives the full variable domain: SAVISQKPSRDICQRGTSLTIQCQVDSQVTMMFWYRQQPGQSLTLIATANQGSEATYESGFVIDKFPISRPNLTFSTLTVSNMSPEDSSIYLCSVAGEETQYFGPGTRLLVL.

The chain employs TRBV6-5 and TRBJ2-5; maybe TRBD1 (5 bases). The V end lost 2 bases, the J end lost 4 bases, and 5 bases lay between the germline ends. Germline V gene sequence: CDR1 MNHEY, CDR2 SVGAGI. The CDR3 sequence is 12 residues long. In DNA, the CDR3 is TGTGCCAGCAGTTACAGGGGAGAGACCCAGTACTTC. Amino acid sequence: CASSYRGETQYF.

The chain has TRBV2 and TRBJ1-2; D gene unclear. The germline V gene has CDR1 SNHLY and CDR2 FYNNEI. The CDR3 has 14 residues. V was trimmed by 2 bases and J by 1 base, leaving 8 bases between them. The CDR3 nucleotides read TGTGCCAGCAGTGAAAGGAGGGATAACTATGGCTACACCTTC. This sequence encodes CASSERRDNYGYTF.

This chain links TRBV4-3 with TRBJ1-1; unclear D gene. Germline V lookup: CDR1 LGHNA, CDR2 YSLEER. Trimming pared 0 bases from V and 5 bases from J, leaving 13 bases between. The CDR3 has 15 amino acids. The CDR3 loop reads CASSQDYGSDTEAFF. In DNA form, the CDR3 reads TGCGCCAGCAGCCAAGACTACGGGAGTGATACTGAAGCTTTCTTT.

CDR3 loop: CASSQDLRGYTF. CDR3 nucleotide sequence: TGTGCCAGCAGCCAAGATCTGAGGGGCTACACCTTC. This chain links TRBV3-1 (or the pseudogene TRBV3-2) with TRBJ1-2; D is uncertain. CDR3 length equals 12 residues. V lost 0 bases to trimming and J lost 8 bases, with 7 bases between them. The germline CDR1 and CDR2 sequences are LGHDT and YNNKEL (reference sequence).

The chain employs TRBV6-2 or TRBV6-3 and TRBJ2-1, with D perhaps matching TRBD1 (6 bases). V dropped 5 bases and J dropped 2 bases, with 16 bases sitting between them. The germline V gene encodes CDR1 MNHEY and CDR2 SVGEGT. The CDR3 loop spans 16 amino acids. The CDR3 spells CASSKAEDSPYNEQFF. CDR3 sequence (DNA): TGTGCCAGCAGTAAGGCCGAGGACAGCCCCTACAATGAGCAGTTCTTC.

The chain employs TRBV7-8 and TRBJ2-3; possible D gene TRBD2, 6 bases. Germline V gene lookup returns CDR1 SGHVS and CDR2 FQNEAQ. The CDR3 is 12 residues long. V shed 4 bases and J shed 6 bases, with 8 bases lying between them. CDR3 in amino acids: CASSYRGDTQYF. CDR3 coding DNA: TGTGCCAGCAGCTACCGGGGGGATACGCAGTATTTT.

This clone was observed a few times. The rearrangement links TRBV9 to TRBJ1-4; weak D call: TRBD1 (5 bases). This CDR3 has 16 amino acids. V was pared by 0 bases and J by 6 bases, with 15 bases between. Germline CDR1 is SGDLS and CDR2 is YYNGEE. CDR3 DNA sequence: TGTGCCAGCAGCGTAGGGCCTGGGGACTTTGATGAAAAACTGTTTTTT. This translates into CASSVGPGDFDEKLFF.